The present T cell receptor (beta chain) was sequenced within a study of tumor T cells in aggressive B-cell lymphoma. Assay used: immunoSEQ multiplex PCR; TCRdb lists only in-frame clones, some missing. The repertoire holds about 2,600 clones, with roughly four fifths as singletons. CDR1 and CDR2 (germline): MNHNS, SASEGT. V gave up 5 bases and J gave up 5 bases, with 13 bases separating them. The CDR3 totals 14 residues. The TCR originated in an adult with diffuse large B cell lymphoma. Input material: tumor tissue. The chain combines TRBV6-1 with TRBJ1-5; no reliable D call. CDR3 loop: CASSITDGDQPQHF. DNA of the CDR3: TGTGCCAGCAGTATTACAGACGGGGATCAGCCCCAGCATTTT.